Listed below are T cell receptor beta chains from one sample, sequenced in a study of blood T cell repertoires in COVID-19. Only in-frame clones appear in the TCRdb table, and some are missing; sequencing was by immunoSEQ multiplex PCR. The repertoire holds around 68,000 clones, with 75% to 85% as singletons. Sample: peripheral blood. The receptors were sampled from a human donor in a cohort sampled during active COVID-19. CDR3s include the opening cysteine and the closing phenylalanine or tryptophan. Fields, in order: V gene, D gene, clone size, J gene, CDR3 protein, CDR3 DNA. D genes are given only for firm matches. Expanded clones get a size class; other rows say once, few or many, or leave the size out.

TRBV28	NA	NA	TRBJ1-3	CASSGGPSSGNTIYF	TGTGCCAGCAGTGGTGGCCCGTCGTCCGGAAACACCATATATTTT
TRBV11-2	TRBD1	NA	TRBJ1-1	CASSLTPGTGDTEAFF	TGTGCCAGCAGCTTGACTCCCGGGACAGGGGACACTGAAGCTTTCTTT
TRBV19	TRBD1	NA	TRBJ1-2	CASSTDRGNYGYTF	TGTGCCAGTAGTACGGACAGGGGGAACTATGGCTACACCTTC
TRBV2	NA	NA	TRBJ2-1	CASSQTSPSGNEQFF	TGTGCCAGCAGTCAGACTTCCCCTTCGGGAAATGAGCAGTTCTTC
TRBV18	TRBD1	few	TRBJ1-1	CASSRTGTNTEAFF	TGTGCCAGCTCTCGGACAGGGACGAACACTGAAGCTTTCTTT
TRBV29-1	NA	NA	TRBJ2-1	CSVARNEQFF	TGCAGCGTTGCTCGGAATGAGCAGTTCTTC
TRBV15	NA	few	TRBJ1-5	CATSRVGRNQPQHF	TGTGCCACCAGCAGAGTCGGTCGCAATCAGCCCCAGCATTTT
TRBV12-3/TRBV12-4	NA	NA	TRBJ2-1	CASSLEREQFF	TGTGCCAGCAGTTTAGAACGGGAGCAGTTCTTC
TRBV14	NA	NA	TRBJ1-2	CAYCVLGGYTF	TGTGCCTATTGTGTCTTGGGCGGCTACACCTTC
TRBV19	TRBD1	NA	TRBJ2-7	CASSPTGARSYEQYF	TGTGCCAGTAGCCCGACAGGGGCTCGGTCCTACGAGCAGTACTTC
TRBV7-2	NA	NA	TRBJ1-3	CASTIQQRLYGNTIYF	TGTGCCAGCACTATCCAGCAACGACTTTATGGAAACACCATATATTTT
TRBV6-5	NA	NA	TRBJ1-2	CASSSPLYGYTF	TGTGCCAGCAGTTCCCCCCTATATGGCTACACCTTC
TRBV5-6	NA	NA	TRBJ2-5	CASSQQGLEETQYF	TGTGCCAGCAGCCAACAGGGTCTAGAAGAGACCCAGTACTTC
TRBV5-4	NA	NA	TRBJ2-2	CASSLLRGTGELFF	TGTGCCAGCAGCTTACTTAGGGGTACCGGGGAGCTGTTTTTT
TRBV30	TRBD1	few	TRBJ1-6	CAWSEGQRSSYNSPLHF	TGTGCCTGGAGTGAGGGACAGAGGAGCTCCTATAATTCACCCCTCCACTTT
TRBV5-1	TRBD1	NA	TRBJ2-3	CASSLRYSGGEDTQYF	TGCGCCAGCAGCTTGAGGTATTCAGGGGGCGAAGATACGCAGTATTTT
TRBV5-1	NA	NA	TRBJ2-5	CASSLVQGQETQYF	TGCGCCAGCAGCTTGGTACAGGGACAAGAGACCCAGTACTTC
TRBV9	NA	NA	TRBJ2-3	CASSVSGAGTRSQYF	TGTGCCAGCAGCGTGTCTGGAGCTGGGACACGGTCGCAGTATTTT
TRBV5-5	NA	NA	TRBJ2-6	CASSLVARLGGANVLTF	TGTGCCAGCAGCTTAGTCGCGCGGCTAGGTGGGGCCAACGTCCTGACTTTC
TRBV12-5	NA	NA	TRBJ1-3	CASGLLKGVSGNTIYF	TGTGCTAGTGGACTGCTCAAAGGAGTCTCTGGAAACACCATATATTTT
TRBV30	TRBD1	NA	TRBJ1-1	CAWGADRRANTEAFF	TGTGCCTGGGGGGCGGACAGGAGGGCTAACACTGAAGCTTTCTTT
TRBV10-2	NA	NA	TRBJ2-7	CASKMSGSYEQYF	TGCGCCAGCAAGATGTCGGGATCCTACGAGCAGTACTTC
TRBV3-1/TRBV3-2	NA	once	TRBJ2-2	CASSQDMSTGELFF	TGTGCCAGCAGCCAAGATATGAGCACCGGGGAGCTGTTTTTT
TRBV6-6	NA	NA	TRBJ2-7	CASSYWGDEQYF	TGTGCCAGCAGTTACTGGGGAGACGAGCAGTACTTC
TRBV5-1	NA	NA	TRBJ1-5	CASSPQGFGQRSNQPQHF	TGCGCCAGCAGCCCGCAGGGATTTGGACAGAGGTCCAATCAGCCCCAGCATTTT
TRBV7-9	NA	NA	TRBJ2-2	CASSLAAVNTGELFF	TGTGCCAGCAGCTTAGCAGCGGTGAACACCGGGGAGCTGTTTTTT
TRBV2	TRBD1	NA	TRBJ1-5	CASGTDIYSGNQPQHF	TGTGCCAGCGGGACAGATATTTATAGTGGCAATCAGCCCCAGCATTTT
TRBV15	TRBD1	NA	TRBJ2-7	CATGLMGNRDSEQYF	TGTGCCACGGGGCTAATGGGTAACAGGGACAGTGAGCAGTACTTC
TRBV6-4	TRBD2	NA	TRBJ2-3	CASSESGAGGTDTQYF	TGTGCCAGCAGTGAGAGCGGAGCGGGGGGCACAGATACGCAGTATTTT
TRBV9	NA	NA	TRBJ2-1	CASSSMRYGSYNEQFF	TGTGCCAGCAGCTCCATGCGTTACGGCTCCTACAATGAGCAGTTCTTC
TRBV4-2	TRBD2	NA	TRBJ2-1	CASSQDPTSPLSGAYNEQFF	TGTGCCAGCAGCCAAGATCCCACCTCCCCCTTAAGCGGGGCTTACAATGAGCAGTTCTTC
TRBV7-2	NA	NA	TRBJ2-3	CASSPRIRRTDTQYF	TGTGCCAGCAGCCCCAGAATCAGAAGAACAGATACGCAGTATTTT
TRBV27	NA	NA	TRBJ2-7	CASSPTGTLNYEQYF	TGTGCCAGCAGTCCTACCGGGACACTTAACTACGAGCAGTACTTC
TRBV15	NA	NA	TRBJ1-3	CATSRGGGAIGNTIYF	TGTGCCACCAGCAGAGGAGGAGGGGCAATTGGAAACACCATATATTTT
TRBV7-2	NA	NA	TRBJ1-4	CASSLYGANEKLFF	TGTGCCAGCAGCTTATATGGAGCTAATGAAAAACTGTTTTTT
TRBV11-2	NA	NA	TRBJ1-2	CASSPRPQHGYTF	TGTGCCAGCAGCCCCCGGCCACAGCATGGCTACACCTTC
TRBV5-5	NA	NA	TRBJ1-5	CASSRQGNGFNQPQHF	TGTGCCAGCAGCCGGCAGGGTAACGGGTTCAATCAGCCCCAGCATTTT
TRBV18	TRBD1	NA	TRBJ1-2	CASSPTGRGDYGYTF	TGTGCCAGCTCCCCGACAGGGAGAGGCGACTATGGCTACACCTTC
TRBV18	NA	NA	TRBJ1-3	CASSEGLSGNTIYF	TGTGCCAGCTCCGAGGGTCTCTCTGGAAACACCATATATTTT
TRBV11-3	NA	NA	TRBJ2-2	CASSLEPVDGELFF	TGTGCCAGCAGCTTAGAGCCAGTCGACGGGGAGCTGTTTTTT
TRBV5-1	TRBD2	NA	TRBJ2-3	CASSNPFRGGGDTQYF	TGCGCCAGCAGCAACCCTTTTCGGGGGGGAGGAGATACGCAGTATTTT
TRBV2	TRBD1	NA	TRBJ1-1	CASGDLNRGTEAFF	TGTGCCAGCGGGGACCTCAACAGGGGGACTGAAGCTTTCTTT
TRBV21-1	NA	NA	TRBJ2-3	CASSNRDTQYF	TGTGCCAGCAGCAACAGGGATACGCAGTATTTT
TRBV2	TRBD2	few	TRBJ2-7	CASKQRGGTPEQYF	TGTGCCAGCAAACAACGCGGGGGGACCCCCGAGCAGTACTTC
TRBV10-3	TRBD2	NA	TRBJ2-3	CAISAERGAQYF	TGTGCCATCAGTGCCGAGCGGGGCGCGCAGTATTTT